This TCR beta chain was recorded in a study of blood T cell repertoires in COVID-19. About the research overall: The United States, Italy and Spain were the sources of the acute and convalescent COVID-19 samples. The analysed material was cDNA or gDNA that came from T cells, B-cell-depleted T cells, or PBMCs.

Per the original methods: Reference gene primer amplification yielded estimated nucleated cell counts. Profiling relied on immunoSEQ multiplex PCR, and the TCRdb table lists in-frame clones only, not all of them. V and J calls and clone size are as listed in that table; D and trimming were resolved from the DNA. The data hold more than 60,000 clones, with 84% observed a single time. The sample was peripheral blood. The receptor's source is a man between 45 and 60 years old with acute or convalescent COVID-19.

CDR3 coding DNA: TGTGCCTGGAGTGTCCAATTTGCAACTAATGAAAAACTGTTTTTT. Its protein is CAWSVQFATNEKLFF. The rearrangement uses TRBV30 and TRBJ1-4; D unclear. This CDR3 spans 15 amino acids. The germline CDR1 and CDR2 sequences are GTSNPN and SVGIG (reference sequence). Trimming left V 0 bases short and J 0 bases short, with 8 bases between.